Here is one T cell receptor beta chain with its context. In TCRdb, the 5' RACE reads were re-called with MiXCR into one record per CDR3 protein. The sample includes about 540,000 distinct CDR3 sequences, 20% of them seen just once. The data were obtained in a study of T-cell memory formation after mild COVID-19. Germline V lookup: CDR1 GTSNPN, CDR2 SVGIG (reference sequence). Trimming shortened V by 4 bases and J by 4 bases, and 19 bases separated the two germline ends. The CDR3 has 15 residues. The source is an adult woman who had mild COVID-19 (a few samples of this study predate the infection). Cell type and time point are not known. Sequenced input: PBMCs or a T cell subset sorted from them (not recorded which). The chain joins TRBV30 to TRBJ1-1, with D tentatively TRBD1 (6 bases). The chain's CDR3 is CAWTSIRDMGTEAFF. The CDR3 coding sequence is TGTGCCTGGACCTCAATCCGGGACATGGGCACTGAAGCTTTCTTT.